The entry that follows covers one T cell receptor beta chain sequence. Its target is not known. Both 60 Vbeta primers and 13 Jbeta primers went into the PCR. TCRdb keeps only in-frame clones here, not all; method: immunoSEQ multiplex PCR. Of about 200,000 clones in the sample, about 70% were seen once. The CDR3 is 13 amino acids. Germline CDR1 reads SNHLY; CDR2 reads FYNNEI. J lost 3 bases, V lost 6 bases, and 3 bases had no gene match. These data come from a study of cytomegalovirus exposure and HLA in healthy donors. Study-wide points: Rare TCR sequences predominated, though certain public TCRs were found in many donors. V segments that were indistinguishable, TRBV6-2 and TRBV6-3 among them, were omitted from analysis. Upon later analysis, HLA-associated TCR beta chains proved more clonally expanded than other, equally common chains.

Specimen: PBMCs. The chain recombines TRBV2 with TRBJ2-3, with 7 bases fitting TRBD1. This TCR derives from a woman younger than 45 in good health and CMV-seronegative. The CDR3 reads CASRGQVTDTQYF. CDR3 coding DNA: TGTGCCAGCAGAGGACAGGTAACAGATACGCAGTATTTT.